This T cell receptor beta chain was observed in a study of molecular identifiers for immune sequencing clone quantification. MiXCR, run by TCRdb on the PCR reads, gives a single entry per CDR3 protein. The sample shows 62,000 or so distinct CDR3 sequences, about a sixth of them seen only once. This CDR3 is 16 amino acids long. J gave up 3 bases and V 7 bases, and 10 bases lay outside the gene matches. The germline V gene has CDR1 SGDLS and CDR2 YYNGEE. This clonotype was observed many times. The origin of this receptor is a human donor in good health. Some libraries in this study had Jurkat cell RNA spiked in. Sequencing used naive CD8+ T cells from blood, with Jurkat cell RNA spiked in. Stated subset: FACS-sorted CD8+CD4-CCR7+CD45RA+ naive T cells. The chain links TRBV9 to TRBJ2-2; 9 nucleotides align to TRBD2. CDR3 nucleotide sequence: TGTGCCAGCCAGGATGGCTTAGCGGGAGACACCGGGGAGCTGTTTTTT. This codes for CASQDGLAGDTGELFF.